Sequencing of this T cell receptor beta chain was carried out in a study of blood T cell repertoires in COVID-19. Study as a whole: Italy, Spain and the United States were the sources of the convalescent and acute COVID-19 samples. Sources were T cells, B-cell-depleted T cells, or PBMCs; the material itself was cDNA or gDNA.

The V gene's germline CDR1 is SGHDT and CDR2 YYEEEE. The length of the CDR3 is 19 residues. The authors' processing: Amplified reference gene primers provided the basis for estimating nucleated cell counts. Sequencing was performed with immunoSEQ multiplex PCR; in TCRdb, only in-frame clones are kept and a portion is missing. The V and J calls and the clone size are those of that table, but D and trimming were determined from the DNA. The profile covers 250,000 or so clones, with 70% to 90% appearing a single time and roughly 1.7% taken by the ten largest. Across under 25 US areas, participants ranged in age from roughly 18 to 95 years.

The sample comprised PBMCs or T cells enriched from blood (not recorded which). This receptor was obtained from a woman aged 45-65 years who had recovered from COVID-19. J is TRBJ2-1 and V is TRBV5-6, with 15 bases aligning to TRBD2. CDR3: CAKSGGQLGLAGGRCQQFF. CDR3 sequence (DNA): TGTGCGAAGTCCGGGGGGCAGCTTGGACTAGCGGGAGGGCGCTGCCAGCAGTTCTTC.